The 27 T cell receptor beta chains below all came from one sample that was sequenced in a study of T-cell memory formation after mild COVID-19. A single record per CDR3 protein comes from TCRdb applying MiXCR to the 5' RACE reads. This sample has roughly 340,000 distinct CDR3 sequences; more than 15% occur once, and the top ten carry 20% to 25%. Sequencing used PBMCs or a T cell subset sorted from them (not recorded which). The receptors come from a man in his late teens or twenties who had mild COVID-19 (a few samples of this study predate the infection). Cell type and time point are not known.

V usage is TRBV6-5 and J usage is TRBJ2-7; TRBD1 matches at 8 bases. Losses at the gene ends were 1 base for V and 13 bases for J; bases not matched to a gene: 3. The germline V gene has CDR1 MNHEY and CDR2 SVGAGI. The CDR3 runs to 11 residues. CDR3 loop: CASSYLQGEYF. The CDR3 bases are TGTGCCAGCAGTTACTTACAGGGGGAATACTTC.

The rearrangement joins TRBV6-5 to TRBJ2-5, with D perhaps assigned TRBD1 or TRBD2 (7 bases each). Germline V gene lookup returns CDR1 MNHEY and CDR2 SVGAGI. Trimming pared 6 bases from V and 5 bases from J, leaving 22 bases between. CDR3 length: 16 residues. The CDR3 nucleotides are TGTGCCAGCAGCGTATCCCCAACAGGGGAGGGGGAGACCCAGTACTTC. Amino acids: CASSVSPTGEGETQYF.

The gene calls are TRBV11-1 and TRBJ1-1; D not resolved. Germline lookup yields CDR1 SGHAT and CDR2 FQDESV (reference sequence). The CDR3 has 12 residues. Trimming left V 3 bases short and J 1 base short, with 3 bases between. As DNA, the CDR3 is TGTGCCAGCAGCTTTCAGAACACTGAAGCTTTCTTT. Translation: CASSFQNTEAFF. Variable domain in full (rest from reference TRBV11-1 and TRBJ1-1): EAEVAQSPRYKITEKSQAVAFWCDPISGHATLYWYRQILGQGPELLVQFQDESVVDDSQLPKDRFSAERLKGVDSTLKIQPAELGDSAMYLCASSFQNTEAFFGQGTRLTVV.

This clonotype was seen ten or more times. The CDR3 sequence: CARPAGGADTQYF. The CDR3 DNA reads TGTGCCAGACCAGCGGGGGGAGCAGATACGCAGTATTTT. V usage is TRBV3-1 and J usage is TRBJ2-3; TRBD2 aligns across 9 bases. The CDR3 length is 13 residues. CDR1 and CDR2 (germline): LGHDT, YNNKEL (reference sequence). Trimming at V came to 9 bases and at J to 4 bases, leaving 5 bases not matched to a gene.

J is TRBJ2-1 and V is TRBV5-1, with 8 positions matching TRBD1. V was clipped by 4 bases and J by 7 bases; unmatched bases: 10. The CDR3 contains 15 residues. Germline CDR1 SGHRS, CDR2 YFSETQ. CDR3 sequence reads: CASSGGQGVTNEQFF. In DNA, the CDR3 is TGCGCCAGCAGCGGAGGACAGGGCGTGACGAATGAGCAGTTCTTC.

This clonotype occurred a few times. The rearrangement links TRBV5-1 to TRBJ1-1; TRBD1 matches at 12 bases. V gave up 0 bases and J gave up 3 bases; unmatched junction bases: 6. Per the germline V gene, CDR1 is SGHRS and CDR2 is YFSETQ. The CDR3 runs 17 residues. The CDR3 protein is CASSLVGTGGAYTEAFF. The CDR3, as DNA: TGCGCCAGCAGCTTGGTCGGGACAGGGGGCGCGTACACTGAAGCTTTCTTT.

This clonotype was detected ten times or more. J is TRBJ2-7 and V is TRBV20-1, with 7 bases aligning to TRBD1. Germline V gives CDR1 DFQATT, CDR2 SNEGSKA (reference sequence). This CDR3 comprises 14 residues. The V gene end was trimmed by 3 bases and the J gene end by 6 bases; junction bases not matched to a gene: 11. The CDR3, as DNA: TGCAGTGCTAGGAGCGACAGGGTCGAGAGCGAGCAGTACGTC. Residues: CSARSDRVESEQYV.

This clonotype was seen a few times. The chain employs TRBV5-1 and TRBJ2-1; D remains unclear. V lost 0 bases, J lost 6 bases, and 10 bases lay in between. Germline lookup yields CDR1 SGHRS and CDR2 YFSETQ. The CDR3 length is 14 residues. The CDR3 region has the DNA TGCGCCAGCAGCTTGGATTCCTCGTTCAATGAGCAGTTCTTC. Translating it yields CASSLDSSFNEQFF.

V gene TRBV6-2 or TRBV6-3 combines with J gene TRBJ2-3, with D tentatively TRBD2 (7 bases). The CDR3 runs to 17 residues. Trimming pared 0 bases from V and 1 base from J, leaving 14 bases between. Looked up from germline, CDR1 is MNHEY and CDR2 is SVGEGT. CDR3 protein: CASSYSIGGAGTDTQYF. The CDR3 bases are TGTGCCAGCAGTTACTCGATTGGGGGGGCGGGCACAGATACGCAGTATTTT.

The rearrangement links TRBV5-1 to TRBJ1-6, with 12 bases aligning to TRBD1. CDR3 length equals 15 residues. Germline loops: CDR1 SGHRS, CDR2 YFSETQ. Trimming removed 4 bases from V and 10 bases from J; junction bases left unmatched: 6. Here the CDR3 DNA reads TGCGCCAGCAGCCCGGGGACAGGGGGCCGATCACCCCTCCACTTT. This gives the protein CASSPGTGGRSPLHF.

The chain employs TRBV20-1 and TRBJ1-5; D may be TRBD1 (6 bases). V gave up 3 bases and J gave up 4 bases, with 13 bases separating them. Per germline, CDR1 DFQATT and CDR2 SNEGSKA (reference sequence). This CDR3 is built from 14 residues. For the CDR3, the DNA is TGCAGTGCTAGTCCTTACAGGGAGAATCAGCCCCAGCATTTT. As protein: CSASPYRENQPQHF.

This clonotype came up a few times. V usage is TRBV14 and J usage is TRBJ2-1, with 8 bases matching TRBD2. Germline CDR1 reads SGHDN; CDR2 reads FVKESK. The CDR3 has 15 amino acids. J was trimmed by 3 bases and V by 6 bases; bases with no gene match: 7. The CDR3 DNA follows: TGTGCCAGCAGGGCCAGCGGGGGTTTCTACAATGAGCAGTTCTTC. It yields the protein CASRASGGFYNEQFF.

This clonotype was seen many times. J is TRBJ1-1 and V is TRBV7-2; D is unresolved. Germline lookup yields CDR1 SGHTA and CDR2 FQGNSA. This CDR3 is 13 amino acids long. Trimming pared 5 bases from V and 1 base from J, leaving 8 bases between. The CDR3 region has the DNA TGTGCCAGCAGCGAAGTGGGGAACACTGAAGCTTTCTTT. Its translation is CASSEVGNTEAFF.

This clonotype was seen many times. This chain joins TRBV20-1 and TRBJ2-7; TRBD1 might be the D (6 bases). The CDR3 covers 14 residues. Trimming cost V 6 bases and J 4 bases, with 19 bases left between them. Per germline, CDR1 DFQATT and CDR2 SNEGSKA (reference sequence). CDR3: CSAVWDTQGYEQYF. DNA of the CDR3: TGCAGTGCCGTGTGGGACACCCAGGGGTACGAGCAGTACTTC.

CDR3 amino acids: CASSGTGGSGEKLFF. The CDR3 DNA follows: TGTGCCAGCAGTGGGACAGGTGGAAGCGGTGAAAAACTGTTTTTT. V usage is TRBV6-5 and J usage is TRBJ1-4; 8 bases fit TRBD1. CDR3 length equals 15 residues. Trimming at V came to 5 bases and at J to 7 bases, leaving 9 bases not matched to a gene. CDR1 and CDR2 (germline): MNHEY, SVGAGI.

This chain uses TRBV7-9 with TRBJ2-5; a weak D match, TRBD2 (6 bases). Per germline, CDR1 SEHNR and CDR2 FQNEAQ (reference sequence). The V and J ends lost 5 bases and 4 bases respectively, with 17 bases between them. The CDR3 has 15 amino acids. The CDR3 DNA is TGTGCCAGCAGCCAACCATCGGCGGGAAGAGAGACCCAGTACTTC. Its protein product is CASSQPSAGRETQYF.

To note about this clonotype: An end of the junction differs from the germline gene, which may be a read error. The rearrangement joins TRBV6-1 to TRBJ1-2; perhaps TRBD1 as D (5 bases). CDR3 length: 14 residues. Looked up from germline, CDR1 is MNHNS and CDR2 is SASEGT. CDR3 in DNA: TGCGCCAGCAGTGAACCTGCGGGGGTGGATGGCTACACCTTC. Translation: CASSEPAGVDGYTF.

A few counts support this clonotype. The CDR3 DNA sequence: TGTGCCAGCAGCTTGGCAGGGAAGAATTACGAGCAGTACGTC. It translates to CASSLAGKNYEQYV. This rearrangement joins TRBV5-6 to TRBJ2-7; D is possibly TRBD1 (5 bases). The germline gives CDR1 SGHDT, CDR2 YYEEEE. The CDR3 consists of 14 residues. Between the trimmed V and J ends, which lost 0 bases and 4 bases, there was a span of 11 bases.

The V gene is TRBV6-2 or TRBV6-3, the J gene TRBJ1-5; D may be TRBD1 (6 bases). Germline V gene data show CDR1 as MNHEY and CDR2 as SVGEGT. V was pared by 6 bases and J by 3 bases, with 12 bases between. The CDR3 is 14 residues long. In nucleotides, the CDR3 is TGTGCCAGCAGAGAAGGGGGGGCCAATCAGCCCCAGCATTTT. It is translated as CASREGGANQPQHF.

In its sample, this clonotype was seen a few times. The rearrangement links TRBV7-3 to TRBJ2-5, with TRBD1 identical over 8 bases. The CDR3 is 16 residues long. J was trimmed by 4 bases and V by 1 base; bases with no gene match: 8. Germline loops: CDR1 SGHTA, CDR2 FQGTGA. In DNA, the CDR3 is TGTGCCAGCAGCTTAATTTCAGGGGGCCGGGGAGAGACCCAGTACTTC. As protein: CASSLISGGRGETQYF.

This clonotype was counted a few times. The V gene is TRBV24-1, the J gene TRBJ2-3, with TRBD1 as a possible D gene (7 bases). Per germline, CDR1 KGHDR and CDR2 SFDVKD. V shed 4 bases and J shed 5 bases, with 18 bases lying between them. The CDR3 has 16 residues. In DNA, the CDR3 is TGTGCCACCAGTGAGGCGGGACTGCCAGGGGGAGATACGCAGTATTTT. Translated, it gives CATSEAGLPGGDTQYF.

This clonotype has just a few counts. This chain uses TRBV7-9 with TRBJ2-2; tentative D call: TRBD1 (6 bases). The CDR3 covers 15 residues. V was trimmed by 4 bases and J by 3 bases, leaving 12 bases between them. Germline lookup yields CDR1 SEHNR and CDR2 FQNEAQ (reference sequence). In DNA form, the CDR3 reads TGTGCCAGCAGCTCGCAGGGGAAGGACACCGGGGAGCTGTTTTTT. Protein product: CASSSQGKDTGELFF.

Worth noting for this clonotype: A read error is possible here, since a much larger clone lies one base away. The CDR3 nucleotides read TGCGCCAGCAGCTTGCTGACCGGGGGGCCTGAAAACATTCAGTACTTC. This codes for CASSLLTGGPENIQYF. V and J are TRBV5-1 and TRBJ2-4, with a weak D call TRBD2 (7 bases). The length of the CDR3 is 16 residues. Germline V lookup: CDR1 SGHRS, CDR2 YFSETQ. V was cut by 1 base and J by 5 bases, with 16 bases left in between. The full variable domain, completed using reference TRBV5-1 and TRBJ2-4, is KAGVTQTPRYLIKTRGQQVTLSCSPISGHRSVSWYQQTPGQGLQFLFEYFSETQRNKGNFPGRFSGRQFSNSRSEMNVSTLELGDSALYLCASSLLTGGPENIQYFGAGTRLSVL.

This clonotype appeared many times. The gene calls are TRBV7-2 and TRBJ1-1; 7 nucleotides align to TRBD1. After removal of 6 bases from V and 3 bases from J, the junction contained 7 bases not matched to a gene. CDR3 length: 14 amino acids. CDR1 SGHTA and CDR2 FQGNSA come from the germline V gene. CDR3 in amino acids: CASRVPGQYTEAFF. CDR3 coding DNA: TGTGCCAGCAGGGTTCCGGGACAGTACACTGAAGCTTTCTTT.

This clonotype turned up a few times. J is TRBJ2-5 and V is TRBV3-1, with D perhaps TRBD1 (6 bases). Germline V lookup: CDR1 LGHDT, CDR2 YNNKEL (reference sequence). V lost 1 base and J lost 2, with 11 bases in between. The CDR3 sequence is 15 residues long. The CDR3 sequence: CASSQVGQRQETQYF. The CDR3 DNA reads TGTGCCAGCAGCCAAGTGGGACAACGGCAAGAGACCCAGTACTTC.

This clonotype was observed at least ten times. The CDR3 region is CASSQLQVMDSPLHF. Here the CDR3 DNA reads TGCGCCAGCAGCCAGCTACAGGTGATGGATTCACCCCTCCACTTT. The chain is built from TRBV4-3 and TRBJ1-6, with D possibly TRBD1 on 5 matching bases. The V end lost 3 bases, the J end lost 8 bases, and 14 bases lay between the germline ends. Germline V lookup: CDR1 LGHNA, CDR2 YSLEER. The CDR3 spans 15 residues.

Many counts were recorded for this clonotype. The chain links TRBV20-1 to TRBJ2-1, with 12 positions matching TRBD1. With V trimmed by 0 bases and J by 7 bases, 7 bases remained unmatched. CDR1 DFQATT and CDR2 SNEGSKA come from the germline V gene (reference sequence). CDR3 length: 16 amino acids. DNA of the CDR3: TGCAGTGCTAGAGACCACCGGGACAGGGGGCGGAATGAGCAGTTCTTC. Translated, it gives CSARDHRDRGRNEQFF.